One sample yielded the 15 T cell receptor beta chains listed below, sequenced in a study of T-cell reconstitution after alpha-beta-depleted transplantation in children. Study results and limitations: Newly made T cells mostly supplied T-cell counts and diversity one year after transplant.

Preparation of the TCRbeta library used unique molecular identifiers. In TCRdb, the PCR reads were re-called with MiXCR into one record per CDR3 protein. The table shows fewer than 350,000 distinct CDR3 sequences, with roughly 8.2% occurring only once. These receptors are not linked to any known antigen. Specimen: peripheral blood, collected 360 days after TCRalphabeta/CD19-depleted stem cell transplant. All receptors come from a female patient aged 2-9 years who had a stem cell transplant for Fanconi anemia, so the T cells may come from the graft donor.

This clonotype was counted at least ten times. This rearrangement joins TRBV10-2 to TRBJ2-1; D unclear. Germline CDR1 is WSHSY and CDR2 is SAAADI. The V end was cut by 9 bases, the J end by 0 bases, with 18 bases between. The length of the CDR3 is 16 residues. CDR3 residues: CASDMRTESSYNEQFF. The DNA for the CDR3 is TGCGCCAGTGATATGAGAACAGAAAGCTCCTACAATGAGCAGTTCTTC.

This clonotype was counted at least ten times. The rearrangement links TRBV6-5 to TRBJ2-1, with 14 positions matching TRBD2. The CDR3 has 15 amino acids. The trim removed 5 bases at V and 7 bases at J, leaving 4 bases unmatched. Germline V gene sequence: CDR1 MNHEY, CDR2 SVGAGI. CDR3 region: CASSQTSGGANEQFF. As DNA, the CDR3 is TGTGCCAGCAGTCAGACTAGCGGGGGGGCAAATGAGCAGTTCTTC.

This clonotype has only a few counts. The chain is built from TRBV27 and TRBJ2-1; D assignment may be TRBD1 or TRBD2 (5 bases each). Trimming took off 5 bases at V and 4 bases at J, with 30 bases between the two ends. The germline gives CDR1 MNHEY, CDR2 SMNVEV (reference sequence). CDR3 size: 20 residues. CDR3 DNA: TGTGCCAGCAGTCAGGGATCGGGACCTACTCTTCCCGCGTCGTACAATGAGCAGTTCTTC. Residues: CASSQGSGPTLPASYNEQFF.

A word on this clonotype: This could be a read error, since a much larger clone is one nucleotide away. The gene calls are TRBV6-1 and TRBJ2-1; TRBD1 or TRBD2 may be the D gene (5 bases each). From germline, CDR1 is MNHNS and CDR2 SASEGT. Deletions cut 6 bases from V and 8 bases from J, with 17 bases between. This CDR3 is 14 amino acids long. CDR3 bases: TGTGCCAGCAGGGCCGGGTCGAGGGGCTATGAGCAGTTCTTC. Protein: CASRAGSRGYEQFF.

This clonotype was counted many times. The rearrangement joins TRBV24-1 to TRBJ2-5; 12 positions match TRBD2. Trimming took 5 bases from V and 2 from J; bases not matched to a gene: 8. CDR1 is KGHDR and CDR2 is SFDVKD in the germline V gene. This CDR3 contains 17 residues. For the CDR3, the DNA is TGTGCCACCAGTGGGGCTAGCGGGAGGGCTAATCAAGAGACCCAGTACTTC. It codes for CATSGASGRANQETQYF.

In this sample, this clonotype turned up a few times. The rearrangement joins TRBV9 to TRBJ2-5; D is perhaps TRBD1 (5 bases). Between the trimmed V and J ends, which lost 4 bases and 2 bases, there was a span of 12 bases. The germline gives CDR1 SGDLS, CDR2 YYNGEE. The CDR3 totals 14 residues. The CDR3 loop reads CASSLNRQQETQYF. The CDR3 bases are TGTGCCAGCAGCCTCAACAGGCAACAAGAGACCCAGTACTTC.

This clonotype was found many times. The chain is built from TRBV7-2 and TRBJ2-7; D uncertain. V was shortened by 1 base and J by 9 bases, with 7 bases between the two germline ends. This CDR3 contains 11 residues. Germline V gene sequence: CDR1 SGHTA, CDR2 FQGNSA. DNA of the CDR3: TGTGCCAGCAGCTTAGGAGTCCCGCAGTACTTC. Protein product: CASSLGVPQYF. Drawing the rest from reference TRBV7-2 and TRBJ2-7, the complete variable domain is GAGVSQSPSNKVTEKGKDVELRCDPISGHTALYWYRQSLGQGLEFLIYFQGNSAPDKSGLPSDRFSAERTGGSVSTLTIQRTQQEDSAVYLCASSLGVPQYFGPGTRLTVT.

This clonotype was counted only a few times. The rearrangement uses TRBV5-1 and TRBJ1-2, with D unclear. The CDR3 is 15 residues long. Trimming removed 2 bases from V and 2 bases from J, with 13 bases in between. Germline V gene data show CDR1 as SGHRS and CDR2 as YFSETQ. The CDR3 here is CASSFKPPGNYGYTF. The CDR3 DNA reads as TGCGCCAGCAGCTTTAAGCCTCCAGGAAACTATGGCTACACCTTC. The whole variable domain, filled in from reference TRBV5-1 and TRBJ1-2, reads KAGVTQTPRYLIKTRGQQVTLSCSPISGHRSVSWYQQTPGQGLQFLFEYFSETQRNKGNFPGRFSGRQFSNSRSEMNVSTLELGDSALYLCASSFKPPGNYGYTFGSGTRLTVV.

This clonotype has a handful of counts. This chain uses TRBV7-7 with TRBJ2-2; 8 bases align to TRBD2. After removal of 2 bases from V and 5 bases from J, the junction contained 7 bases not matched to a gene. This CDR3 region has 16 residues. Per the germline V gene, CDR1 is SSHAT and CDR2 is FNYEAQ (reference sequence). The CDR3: CASSLTSLAGTGELFF. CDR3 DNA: TGTGCCAGCAGCTTAACATCTTTAGCGGGGACCGGGGAGCTGTTTTTT.

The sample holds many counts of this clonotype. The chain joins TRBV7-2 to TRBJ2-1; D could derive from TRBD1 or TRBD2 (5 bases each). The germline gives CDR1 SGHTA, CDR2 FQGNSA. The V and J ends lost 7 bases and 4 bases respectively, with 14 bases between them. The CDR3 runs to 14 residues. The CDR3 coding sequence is TGTGCCAGCAATCCTGGGACGCCATACAATGAGCAGTTCTTC. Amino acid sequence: CASNPGTPYNEQFF.

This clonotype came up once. Here the CDR3 reads CATSRVTGRPSYEQYF. Here the CDR3 DNA reads TGTGCCACCAGCAGGGTGACAGGGAGGCCCTCCTACGAGCAGTACTTC. This chain uses TRBV15 with TRBJ2-7, with a tentative D call TRBD1 (7 bases). Trimming left V 3 bases short and J 0 bases short, with 15 bases between. The CDR3 consists of 16 residues. Germline assignment: CDR1 LNHNV and CDR2 YYDKDF (reference sequence).

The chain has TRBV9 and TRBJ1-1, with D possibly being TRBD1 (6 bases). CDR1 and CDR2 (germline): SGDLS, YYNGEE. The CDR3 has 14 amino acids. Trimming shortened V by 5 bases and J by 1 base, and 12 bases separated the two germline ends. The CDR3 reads CASSAGQPNTEAFF. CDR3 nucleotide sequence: TGTGCCAGCAGTGCCGGACAGCCGAACACTGAAGCTTTCTTT. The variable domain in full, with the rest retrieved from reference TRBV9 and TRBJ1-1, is DSGVTQTPKHLITATGQRVTLRCSPRSGDLSVYWYQQSLDQGLQFLIQYYNGEERAKGNILERFSAQQFPDLHSELNLSSLELGDSALYFCASSAGQPNTEAFFGQGTRLTVV.

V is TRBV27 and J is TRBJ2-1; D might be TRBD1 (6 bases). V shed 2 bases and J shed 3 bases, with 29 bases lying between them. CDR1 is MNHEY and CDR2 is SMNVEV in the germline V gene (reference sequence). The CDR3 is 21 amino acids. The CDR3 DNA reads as TGTGCCAGCAGTTTACAGTCCCCGGCCCGAACAACGGGACATTTCTACAATGAGCAGTTCTTC. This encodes CASSLQSPARTTGHFYNEQFF.

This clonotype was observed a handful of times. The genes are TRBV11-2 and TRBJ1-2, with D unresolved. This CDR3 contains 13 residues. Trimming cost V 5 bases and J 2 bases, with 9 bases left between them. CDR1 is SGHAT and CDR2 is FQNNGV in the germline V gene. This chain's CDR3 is CASSPLANYGYTF. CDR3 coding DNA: TGTGCCAGCAGCCCTCTGGCCAACTATGGCTACACCTTC.

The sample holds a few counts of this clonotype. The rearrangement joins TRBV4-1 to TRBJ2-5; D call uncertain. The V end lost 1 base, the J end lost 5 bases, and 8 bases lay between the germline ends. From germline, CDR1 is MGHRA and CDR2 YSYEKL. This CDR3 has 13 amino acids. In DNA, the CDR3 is TGCGCCAGCAGCCAAGGTGGTAGGGAGACCCAGTACTTC. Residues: CASSQGGRETQYF.